These 9 T cell receptor beta chains originate from one sample sequenced in a study of T cells in Graves' hyperthyroidism and ophthalmopathy. Amplified TCR beta CDR3 regions came from RNA transcripts. Primed by the HTBI set, a first-round RT-PCR was run on the TCR CDR3. Using its own MiXCR run on the multiplex PCR reads, TCRdb lists one record per CDR3 protein. Of 550,000 to 800,000 distinct CDR3 sequences listed, around 15% are singletons. Sequencing was performed on blood. These receptors were taken from a man aged 18 to 29 with Graves' hyperthyroidism.

This clonotype was picked up many times. The chain couples TRBV20-1 to TRBJ2-5; D uncertain. This CDR3 is built from 13 residues. Trimming shortened V by 6 bases and J by 0 bases, and 11 bases separated the two germline ends. From germline, CDR1 is DFQATT and CDR2 SNEGSKA (reference sequence). The CDR3 region is CSAPRFDQETQYF. CDR3 in DNA: TGCAGTGCCCCACGTTTTGACCAAGAGACCCAGTACTTC.

This clonotype was seen more than once but under ten times. The rearrangement joins TRBV6-1 to TRBJ1-1, with 7 positions matching TRBD1. J gave up 10 bases and V 6 bases, and 11 bases lay outside the gene matches. CDR1 and CDR2 from the germline V gene are MNHNS and SASEGT. The CDR3 extends over 13 amino acids. CDR3 in DNA: TGTGCCAGCAGCCGGGACAGAGAGTACGCAGCTTTCTTT. It codes for CASSRDREYAAFF.

This clonotype was seen many times. This chain links TRBV15 with TRBJ1-1; D is unresolved. The CDR3 runs 18 residues. V was clipped by 5 bases and J by 4 bases, with 26 bases between them. Germline CDR1 is LNHNV and CDR2 is YYDKDF (reference sequence). The CDR3 DNA sequence: TGTGCCACCAGCGGATCCGGGTCCTCCGGTTATAAGGGCACTGAAGCTTTCTTT. It is translated as CATSGSGSSGYKGTEAFF.

On this clonotype itself: This may arise from a read error, as a much more abundant clone is one base away. The chain carries TRBV7-9 and TRBJ2-1; D is undetermined. CDR1 SEHNR and CDR2 FQNEAQ come from the germline V gene (reference sequence). The CDR3 contains 15 residues. Trimming removed 0 bases from V and 2 bases from J, with 8 bases in between. The CDR3 loop is CASSLAESPYNEQFF. The CDR3 DNA follows: TGTGCCAGCAGCTTAGCGGAATCTCCCTACAATGAGCAGTTCTTC.

The CDR3 region is CSVEVPPDTQYF. The CDR3 nucleotides are TGCAGCGTTGAAGTGCCCCCAGATACGCAGTATTTT. The chain joins TRBV29-1 to TRBJ2-3; D is uncertain. Trimming took 1 base from V and 4 from J, leaving 6 bases between them. Per the germline V gene, CDR1 is SQVTM and CDR2 is ANQGSEA. There are 12 residues in the CDR3.

At least ten counts were recorded for this clonotype. The chain uses TRBV28 and TRBJ2-1; D perhaps matches TRBD1 (6 bases). Germline values: CDR1 MDHEN, CDR2 SYDVKM. The CDR3 has 15 amino acids. The ends were cut back, 3 bases at V and 5 bases at J, with 14 bases in the middle. CDR3: CASSLRGEGDNEQFF. CDR3 nucleotide sequence: TGTGCCAGCAGTTTGAGGGGTGAGGGGGACAATGAGCAGTTCTTC.

The rearrangement links TRBV7-2 to TRBJ1-2; 8 bases line up with TRBD1. V lost 5 bases to trimming and J lost 3 bases; unmatched junction nucleotides: 5. This CDR3 is 14 amino acids long. Germline V gene sequence: CDR1 SGHTA, CDR2 FQGNSA. The CDR3 region has the DNA TGTGCCAGCAGCGTAGGACAGGGAGACTATGGCTACACCTTC. It yields the protein CASSVGQGDYGYTF.

The chain uses TRBV30 and TRBJ2-3; D remains unclear. Germline CDR1 reads GTSNPN; CDR2 reads SVGIG (reference sequence). V lost 0 bases, J lost 3 bases, and 10 bases lay in between. The CDR3 consists of 14 residues. In nucleotides, the CDR3 is TGTGCCTGGAGTGTGAGAGTACCAACAGATACGCAGTATTTT. Its translation: CAWSVRVPTDTQYF.

This clonotype showed up many times. The chain recombines TRBV5-5 with TRBJ2-5, with D maybe TRBD1 (7 bases). The CDR3 contains 14 residues. Germline assignment: CDR1 SGHKS and CDR2 YYEKEE (reference sequence). V was cut by 0 bases and J by 5 bases, with 11 bases left in between. Here the CDR3 reads CASSLGRGDETQYF. The CDR3 DNA reads TGTGCCAGCAGCTTGGGCAGGGGGGACGAGACCCAGTACTTC.